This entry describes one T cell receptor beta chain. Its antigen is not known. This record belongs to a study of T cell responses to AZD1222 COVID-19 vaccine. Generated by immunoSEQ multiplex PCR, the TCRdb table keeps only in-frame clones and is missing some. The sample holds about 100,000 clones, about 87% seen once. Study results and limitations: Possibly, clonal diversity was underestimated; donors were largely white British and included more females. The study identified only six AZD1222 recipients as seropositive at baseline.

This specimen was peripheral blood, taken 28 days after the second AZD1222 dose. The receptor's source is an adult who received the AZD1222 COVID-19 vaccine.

The CDR3 spells CASSPSWGGYTF. The CDR3 DNA sequence: TGTGCCAGCAGCCCGTCGTGGGGTGGCTACACCTTC. The chain has TRBV11-2 and TRBJ1-2; no definite D call. This CDR3 has 12 residues. V lost 5 bases and J 7 bases, leaving 11 bases between the germline ends. CDR1 and CDR2 from the germline V gene are SGHAT and FQNNGV.